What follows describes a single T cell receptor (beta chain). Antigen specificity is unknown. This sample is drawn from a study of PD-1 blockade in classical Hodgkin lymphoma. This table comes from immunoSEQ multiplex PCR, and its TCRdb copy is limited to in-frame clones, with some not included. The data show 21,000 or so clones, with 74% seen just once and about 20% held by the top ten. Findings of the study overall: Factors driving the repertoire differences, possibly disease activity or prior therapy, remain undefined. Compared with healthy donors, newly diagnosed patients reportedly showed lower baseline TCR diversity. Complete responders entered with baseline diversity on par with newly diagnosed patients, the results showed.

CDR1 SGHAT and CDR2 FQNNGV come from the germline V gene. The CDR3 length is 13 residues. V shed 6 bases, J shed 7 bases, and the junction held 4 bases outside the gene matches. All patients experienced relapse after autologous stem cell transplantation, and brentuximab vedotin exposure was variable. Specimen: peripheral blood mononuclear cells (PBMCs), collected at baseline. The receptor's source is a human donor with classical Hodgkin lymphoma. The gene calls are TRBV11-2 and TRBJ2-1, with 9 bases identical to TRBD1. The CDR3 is CASRGQGSNEQFF. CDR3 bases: TGTGCCAGCAGGGGACAGGGTTCGAATGAGCAGTTCTTC.